Listed here are 16 T cell receptor beta chains from one sample, sequenced in a study of OX40 agonist ivuxolimab in advanced cancers. TCRdb's table, derived via immunoSEQ multiplex PCR, lists solely in-frame clones and lacks some. The data hold more than 90,000 clones, with approximately 84% observed a single time. The starting material was CD4+ or CD8+ T cells sorted from blood, obtained in a trial of the OX40 agonist ivuxolimab. The receptors come from an adult with an advanced solid tumor such as melanoma, head and neck, liver or kidney cancer.

The DNA for the CDR3 is TGTGCCTGGACCCACAGTGGATTCTCGGACATTCAGTACTTC. Residues: CAWTHSGFSDIQYF. The chain employs TRBV30 and TRBJ2-4; D gene unclear. This CDR3 spans 14 amino acids. The V end lost 4 bases, the J end lost 8 bases, and 18 bases lay between the germline ends. The germline CDR1 and CDR2 sequences are GTSNPN and SVGIG (reference sequence). Full variable domain (rest looked up from reference TRBV30 and TRBJ2-4): SQTIHQWPATLVQPVGSPLSLECTVEGTSNPNLYWYRQAAGRGLQLLFYSVGIGQISSEVPQNLSASRPQDRQFILSSKKLLLSDSGFYLCAWTHSGFSDIQYFGAGTRLSVL.

The chain carries TRBV6-5 and TRBJ2-7, with TRBD1 identical over 7 bases. This CDR3 region has 15 residues. The germline CDR1 and CDR2 sequences are MNHEY and SVGAGI. J lost 0 bases, V lost 6 bases, and 8 bases had no gene match. The CDR3 sequence is CASSFGTALSYEQYF. The CDR3 nucleotides read TGTGCCAGCAGCTTCGGGACAGCACTCTCCTACGAGCAGTACTTC.

The chain recombines TRBV7-8 with TRBJ1-6; possible D gene TRBD1, 6 bases. The CDR3 consists of 17 residues. Germline V gives CDR1 SGHVS, CDR2 FQNEAQ. Trimming stripped 5 bases from V and 0 bases from J, with 14 bases between. The CDR3 protein is CASSVDRMSSYNSPLHF. The DNA of the CDR3 is TGTGCCAGCAGCGTTGACAGGATGAGCTCCTATAATTCACCCCTCCACTTT.

The CDR3 bases are TGTGCCAGCAGCCCAGAGCTACTCAGCACAGATACGCAGTATTTT. This translates into CASSPELLSTDTQYF. This chain joins TRBV6-6 and TRBJ2-3; D remains unclear. The CDR3 has 15 residues. The V gene's germline CDR1 is MNHNY and CDR2 SVGAGI (reference sequence). Trimming stripped 6 bases from V and 0 bases from J, with 13 bases between.

The chain carries TRBV7-2 and TRBJ2-1; maybe TRBD2 (7 bases). The ends were cut back, 6 bases at V and 5 bases at J, with 17 bases in the middle. The CDR3 has 15 amino acids. CDR1 and CDR2 (germline): SGHTA, FQGNSA. CDR3 region: CASRLGGAENNEQFF. In DNA form, the CDR3 reads TGTGCCAGCAGGCTGGGGGGGGCAGAAAACAATGAGCAGTTCTTC.

V is TRBV6-1 and J is TRBJ1-2; no reliable D call. V was pared by 0 bases and J by 7 bases, with 12 bases between. The CDR3 length is 14 residues. Germline V CDR1 and CDR2: MNHNS, SASEGT. For the CDR3, the DNA is TGTGCCAGCAGTGAAGCACGGGTTTCAGGTGGCTACACCTTC. Amino acids: CASSEARVSGGYTF.

The sample holds one count of this clone. V gene TRBV19 combines with J gene TRBJ1-1; D possibly corresponds to TRBD1 (5 bases). The CDR3 loop spans 14 amino acids. Germline loops: CDR1 LNHDA, CDR2 SQIVND (reference sequence). V gave up 1 base and J gave up 3 bases, with 9 bases separating them. Here the CDR3 DNA reads TGTGCCAGTAGTATAGGGGGGTCCTACACTGAAGCTTTCTTT. This gives the protein CASSIGGSYTEAFF.

The chain carries TRBV29-1 and TRBJ1-1; 7 nucleotides match TRBD1. CDR1 is SQVTM and CDR2 is ANQGSEA in the germline V gene. V gave up 6 bases and J gave up 6 bases; unmatched junction bases: 7. CDR3 length: 12 amino acids. CDR3 sequence: CSVGTGAPEAFF. The CDR3 region has the DNA TGCAGCGTAGGTACAGGGGCCCCTGAAGCTTTCTTT.

V gene TRBV30 combines with J gene TRBJ1-2; no clear D. Germline lookup yields CDR1 GTSNPN and CDR2 SVGIG (reference sequence). This CDR3 has 11 amino acids. V was cut by 1 base and J by 13 bases, with 13 bases left in between. The CDR3 DNA sequence: TGTGCCTGGAGTGGTAGGGCTTCGGGCACCTTC. Protein product: CAWSGRASGTF.

J is TRBJ1-1 and V is TRBV12-5; D gene uncertain. Trimming left V 3 bases short and J 1 base short, with 6 bases between. Germline V gene data show CDR1 as LGHNT and CDR2 as FRNRAP. The CDR3 runs to 13 residues. CDR3 sequence (DNA): TGTGCTAGTGGTTTATATCCGAACACTGAAGCTTTCTTT. Translated, it gives CASGLYPNTEAFF.

V and J are TRBV6-5 and TRBJ1-1, with D tentatively TRBD1 (6 bases). Germline V lookup: CDR1 MNHEY, CDR2 SVGAGI. The CDR3 is made up of 16 amino acids. V was pared by 4 bases and J by 1 base, with 16 bases between. Here the CDR3 reads CASSWGTSLKNTEAFF. Written as DNA, the CDR3 is TGTGCCAGCAGTTGGGGGACATCGCTAAAGAACACTGAAGCTTTCTTT.

The chain carries TRBV6-1 and TRBJ1-1; D ambiguous. V was pared by 0 bases and J by 0 bases, with 11 bases between. The CDR3 spans 16 residues. CDR1 is MNHNS and CDR2 is SASEGT in the germline V gene. The CDR3 is CASSEAPPSMNTEAFF. CDR3 nucleotides: TGTGCCAGCAGTGAAGCGCCCCCCAGCATGAACACTGAAGCTTTCTTT.

The chain is built from TRBV7-9 and TRBJ1-2; D unclear. CDR3 length: 12 amino acids. Germline V gives CDR1 SEHNR, CDR2 FQNEAQ (reference sequence). Trimming took off 5 bases at V and 1 base at J, with 5 bases between the two ends. In DNA, the CDR3 is TGTGCCAGCAGCGACCTTAACTATGGCTACACCTTC. Residues: CASSDLNYGYTF.

This clone has a handful of counts. DNA of the CDR3: TGCGCCAGCAGCCAAGACAGGGGTGATACTGAAGCTTTCTTT. This sequence encodes CASSQDRGDTEAFF. This chain joins TRBV4-3 and TRBJ1-1; possible D gene TRBD1, 6 bases. The CDR3 has 14 residues. Germline values: CDR1 LGHNA, CDR2 YSLEER. Trimming removed 0 bases from V and 5 bases from J, with 10 bases in between.

This chain links TRBV6-1 with TRBJ1-5, with D perhaps matching TRBD1 (6 bases). The germline V and J ends were trimmed by 0 bases and 2 bases, with 11 bases remaining between them. The CDR3 consists of 16 residues. Germline V gene sequence: CDR1 MNHNS, CDR2 SASEGT. The CDR3: CASSEAQAGGNQPQHF. DNA of the CDR3: TGTGCCAGCAGTGAAGCGCAGGCAGGGGGCAATCAGCCCCAGCATTTT.

This clone was detected only a few times. The CDR3: CSVAIKAEAFF. CDR3 nucleotides: TGCAGCGTGGCCATTAAGGCTGAAGCTTTCTTT. This sequence joins TRBV29-1 and TRBJ1-1; D is ambiguous. V lost 6 bases to trimming and J lost 6 bases, with 11 bases between them. Germline V gives CDR1 SQVTM, CDR2 ANQGSEA. The CDR3 has 11 residues.